One and the same sample provided the 3 T cell receptor beta chains below, sequenced in a study of graft-versus-host responses after intestinal transplantation. These receptors have no known antigen. Assay: immunoSEQ multiplex PCR; the TCRdb copy retains only in-frame clones and omits some. Of under 75,000 clones in the sample, 90% were seen once. The sequenced sample was unstimulated CD8+ T cells sorted from spleen or lymph node cells, obtained before transplant. Receptor source: a human donor who was the organ donor for an intestinal transplant.

The chain employs TRBV4-1 and TRBJ1-5, with no clear D. The V gene's germline CDR1 is MGHRA and CDR2 YSYEKL. V dropped 0 bases and J dropped 8 bases, with 8 bases sitting between them. CDR3 size: 13 residues. CDR3: CASSQDREEPQHF. CDR3 sequence (DNA): TGCGCCAGCAGCCAAGATCGAGAGGAGCCCCAGCATTTT.

The rearrangement uses TRBV4-1 and TRBJ2-2, with TRBD2 identical over 9 bases. With V trimmed by 0 bases and J by 6 bases, 11 bases remained unmatched. The CDR3 is 18 residues long. Per germline, CDR1 MGHRA and CDR2 YSYEKL. The CDR3 bases are TGCGCCAGCAGCCAAGAGGGGCGGGGGGGCAGGACGGCCGGGGAGCTGTTTTTT. This codes for CASSQEGRGGRTAGELFF.

V and J are TRBV28 and TRBJ1-2, with D maybe TRBD1 (5 bases). The CDR3 runs to 17 residues. Germline V gene data show CDR1 as MDHEN and CDR2 as SYDVKM. The germline V and J ends were trimmed by 6 bases and 6 bases, with 26 bases remaining between them. CDR3 sequence (DNA): TGTGCCAGCAGGTTGTTAATTAGACAGACCAAATCCGATGGCTACACCTTC. Translated, it gives CASRLLIRQTKSDGYTF.